Presented here are 21 T cell receptor beta chains from one specimen sequenced in a study of blood T cells in healthy people across ages. A sample-barcoded 5' primer and a J-beta primer mix were used in a second PCR of about 6 to 11 cycles. TCRdb used MiXCR to reprocess the 5' RACE reads, holding one entry per CDR3 protein. In the table there are hundreds of thousands of distinct CDR3 sequences, roughly 20% of which are singletons. The source material was blood. The receptors derive from a man aged 65 to 85 in good health.

This clonotype was counted a few times. The CDR3 sequence: CASSQDVGRGRGLSPLHF. The CDR3 DNA reads as TGCGCCAGCAGCCAAGATGTTGGCAGGGGTCGAGGTTTGTCACCCCTCCACTTT. The chain joins TRBV4-3 to TRBJ1-6, with D tentatively TRBD1 (6 bases). Looked up from germline, CDR1 is LGHNA and CDR2 is YSLEER. CDR3 size: 18 residues. V gave up 0 bases and J gave up 10 bases, with 22 bases separating them.

A few counts support this clonotype. The gene calls are TRBV10-3 and TRBJ1-5, with 7 bases matching TRBD1. The CDR3 consists of 14 residues. CDR1 and CDR2 from the germline V gene are ENHRY and SYGVKD. Germline trimming cut 2 bases from V and 6 bases from J; bases unmatched to any gene: 4. DNA for the CDR3: TGTGCCATCAGTGAGACAGGGGACCGTCAGCCCCAGCATTTT. Its translation is CAISETGDRQPQHF.

J is TRBJ1-5 and V is TRBV7-2; possible D gene TRBD1, 6 bases. V was trimmed by 5 bases and J by 1 base, leaving 15 bases between them. CDR1 is SGHTA, CDR2 FQGNSA, per germline. The CDR3 consists of 16 residues. The CDR3 nucleotides read TGTGCCAGCAGCCCCCGAGGGGGTATAAGCAATCAGCCCCAGCATTTT. This encodes CASSPRGGISNQPQHF.

The chain couples TRBV12-3 or TRBV12-4 to TRBJ2-1; 12 positions agree with TRBD2. J gave up 7 bases and V 7 bases, and 8 bases lay outside the gene matches. The CDR3 covers 15 residues. The CDR3 DNA follows: TGTGCCAGCACCAGACTAGCGGGAGTTGGAAATGAGCAGTTCTTC. This encodes CASTRLAGVGNEQFF.

The J gene is TRBJ2-1, the V gene TRBV7-2; weak D call: TRBD1 (7 bases). From germline, CDR1 is SGHTA and CDR2 FQGNSA. This CDR3 has 16 amino acids. Trimming removed 2 bases from V and 0 bases from J, with 11 bases in between. The CDR3 sequence: CASSLQGGTSYNEQFF. The CDR3 DNA reads as TGTGCCAGCAGCTTACAGGGGGGTACCTCCTACAATGAGCAGTTCTTC. Full variable domain (remainder filled in from reference TRBV7-2 and TRBJ2-1): GAGVSQSPSNKVTEKGKDVELRCDPISGHTALYWYRQSLGQGLEFLIYFQGNSAPDKSGLPSDRFSAERTGGSVSTLTIQRTQQEDSAVYLCASSLQGGTSYNEQFFGPGTRLTVL.

J is TRBJ1-3 and V is TRBV27, with 10 bases matching TRBD1. This CDR3 is 16 amino acids long. Losses at the gene ends were 5 bases for V and 0 bases for J; bases not matched to a gene: 4. The germline V gene has CDR1 MNHEY and CDR2 SMNVEV (reference sequence). The CDR3 protein is CASSRGQGHSGNTIYF. The CDR3 coding sequence is TGTGCCAGCAGTCGGGGACAGGGGCACTCTGGAAACACCATATATTTT.

The V call is TRBV14, the J call TRBJ2-5; D perhaps matches TRBD2 (7 bases). The CDR3 has 16 residues. Between the trimmed V and J ends, which lost 1 base and 1 base, there was a span of 13 bases. Germline-derived CDR1 and CDR2 are SGHDN and FVKESK. The DNA for the CDR3 is TGTGCCAGCAGCCAAGGTTGGGGGGGCTTCCAAGAGACCCAGTACTTC. This encodes CASSQGWGGFQETQYF. The whole variable domain, filled in from reference TRBV14 and TRBJ2-5, reads EAGVTQFPSHSVIEKGQTVTLRCDPISGHDNLYWYRRVMGKEIKFLLHFVKESKQDESGMPNNRFLAERTGGTYSTLKVQPAELEDSGVYFCASSQGWGGFQETQYFGPGTRLLVL.

This clonotype has more than one count but fewer than ten. V usage is TRBV11-3 and J usage is TRBJ2-1; D might be TRBD2 (7 bases). The CDR3 has 15 residues. Looked up from germline, CDR1 is SGHNT and CDR2 is YENEEA. The ends were cut back, 5 bases at V and 12 bases at J, with 23 bases in the middle. CDR3 sequence reads: CASSGSRDMWTRQFF. CDR3 bases: TGTGCCAGCAGCGGGTCCCGGGACATGTGGACTAGGCAGTTCTTC.

This clonotype has more than one count but fewer than ten. The chain recombines TRBV19 with TRBJ1-2, with 8 bases lining up with TRBD1. Germline V lookup: CDR1 LNHDA, CDR2 SQIVND (reference sequence). This CDR3 contains 15 residues. V dropped 3 bases and J dropped 3; count of bases not matched to a gene: 6. For the CDR3, the DNA is TGTGCCAGTAGTATCCCGACAGGGGTTGACTATGGCTACACCTTC. Protein: CASSIPTGVDYGYTF.

This clonotype appeared a few times. A much larger clone differs by one base, so this may be a read error. The gene calls are TRBV5-1 and TRBJ2-1; 9 bases map to TRBD2. The CDR3 totals 17 residues. The germline V gene has CDR1 SGHRS and CDR2 YFSETQ. CDR3 nucleotides: TGCGCCAGCAGCTTGACGGAGCGGGGGGTCCCCGACAATGGGCAGTTCTTC. This sequence encodes CASSLTERGVPDNGQFF.

V usage is TRBV29-1 and J usage is TRBJ1-3; D is ambiguous. V lost 2 bases to trimming and J lost 6 bases, with 11 bases between them. CDR3 length equals 13 residues. The germline V gene has CDR1 SQVTM and CDR2 ANQGSEA. The CDR3 nucleotides are TGCAGCGTTGAACTGGGAGGATCAAACACCATATATTTT. It specifies CSVELGGSNTIYF.

The chain couples TRBV9 to TRBJ2-3; D ambiguous. The germline V and J ends were trimmed by 1 base and 0 bases, with 9 bases remaining between them. The CDR3 covers 15 residues. CDR1 is SGDLS and CDR2 is YYNGEE in the germline V gene. In DNA, the CDR3 is TGTGCCAGCAGCGTACCGGGTCCTAGCACAGATACGCAGTATTTT. Its translation: CASSVPGPSTDTQYF.

The chain joins TRBV6-5 to TRBJ2-4; the D gene is possibly TRBD2 (6 bases). Trimming took off 2 bases at V and 1 base at J, with 9 bases between the two ends. The CDR3 has 15 residues. CDR1 and CDR2 (germline): MNHEY, SVGAGI. Written as DNA, the CDR3 is TGTGCCAGCAGTTACCTGAGCGGGGCCAAAAACATTCAGTACTTC. As protein: CASSYLSGAKNIQYF.

There are a few counts of this clonotype. The chain employs TRBV20-1 and TRBJ2-1; D might be TRBD2 (5 bases). Judging by the DNA end, TRBJ2-5 fits better; the J call may be wrong. Germline V gene sequence: CDR1 DFQATT, CDR2 SNEGSKA (reference sequence). The CDR3 is made up of 14 amino acids. The CDR3 DNA is TGCAGTGCTAGAAGCGAGCGCTTGGCGGGGACCCAGTACTTC. Translating it yields CSARSERLAGTQYF.

Only a few counts were recorded for this clonotype. The chain uses TRBV6-5 and TRBJ2-5; D uncertain. Per germline, CDR1 MNHEY and CDR2 SVGAGI. V dropped 0 bases and J dropped 3 bases, with 8 bases sitting between them. The CDR3 runs 14 residues. In nucleotides, the CDR3 is TGTGCCAGCAGTTACTCGACCCCCGAAGAGACCCAGTACTTC. Amino acid sequence: CASSYSTPEETQYF.

The chain has TRBV7-9 and TRBJ1-1; no firm D call. This CDR3 region has 13 residues. Deletions cut 2 bases from V and 7 bases from J, with 11 bases between. The germline CDR1 and CDR2 sequences are SEHNR and FQNEAQ (reference sequence). Written as DNA, the CDR3 is TGTGCCAGCAGCTTACTGACAAGACTTGAAGCTTTCTTT. Its translation is CASSLLTRLEAFF.

V is TRBV20-1 and J is TRBJ2-3; weak D call: TRBD2 (5 bases). The CDR3 contains 15 residues. CDR1 DFQATT and CDR2 SNEGSKA come from the germline V gene (reference sequence). V was trimmed by 0 bases and J by 7 bases, leaving 17 bases between them. The CDR3 here is CSARDRTGYPYTQYF. The DNA for the CDR3 is TGCAGTGCTAGAGATCGTACGGGATACCCGTATACGCAGTATTTT.

This clonotype has only a few counts. This chain connects TRBV5-1 to TRBJ2-5; D gene unclear. The germline V and J ends were trimmed by 6 bases and 5 bases, with 14 bases remaining between them. The CDR3 has 13 amino acids. Germline loops: CDR1 SGHRS, CDR2 YFSETQ. CDR3 protein: CASKGDSWETQYF. CDR3 bases: TGCGCCAGCAAAGGCGATAGCTGGGAGACCCAGTACTTC. Supplemented by reference TRBV5-1 and TRBJ2-5, the full variable domain reads KAGVTQTPRYLIKTRGQQVTLSCSPISGHRSVSWYQQTPGQGLQFLFEYFSETQRNKGNFPGRFSGRQFSNSRSEMNVSTLELGDSALYLCASKGDSWETQYFGPGTRLLVL.

This rearrangement joins TRBV6-5 to TRBJ2-5; D possibly corresponds to TRBD2 (5 bases). The CDR3 runs to 15 residues. Germline lookup yields CDR1 MNHEY and CDR2 SVGAGI. The V gene lost 2 bases and the J gene lost 5 bases, with 15 bases spanning the gap. In nucleotides, the CDR3 is TGTGCCAGCAGTTACCTACAAAAACGGAGGGAGACCCAGTACTTC. Translation gives CASSYLQKRRETQYF.

This clonotype was counted only a few times. The chain recombines TRBV11-2 with TRBJ2-5; D may correspond to TRBD1 or TRBD2 (6 bases each). TRBJ2-1 matches the DNA end more closely, so the J call is doubtful. CDR3 length: 17 residues. Germline loops: CDR1 SGHAT, CDR2 FQNNGV. The CDR3 DNA reads TGTGCCAGCAGAGGGGGGTTTGTGGGCTCTTCGGGGAATGAGCAGTTCTTC. It encodes CASRGGFVGSSGNEQFF.

This rearrangement joins TRBV5-1 to TRBJ2-5; 13 positions agree with TRBD2. The CDR3 is 16 residues long. Germline assignment: CDR1 SGHRS and CDR2 YFSETQ. The V and J ends lost 4 bases and 2 bases, in that order; junction bases with no gene match: 5. The CDR3 loop is CASSTGTSGTQETQYF. For the CDR3, the DNA is TGCGCCAGCAGCACCGGGACTAGCGGGACTCAAGAGACCCAGTACTTC.